Listed here are 14 T cell receptor beta chains from one sample, sequenced in a study of beta chain features in type 1 diabetes. Study results and limitations: TCRB CDR3s from Type 1 diabetes patients were moderately but significantly shorter in all four CD4+ subsets.

Their antigens are not known. Investigators reverse transcribed all isolated RNA, so they sequenced expressed TCRB transcripts. The data were produced by immunoSEQ multiplex PCR, yet TCRdb's version contains in-frame clones alone and is incomplete. Found here are approximately 600,000 clones, roughly 12% of them singletons; the top ten hold more than 0.09%. Specimen: naive CD4+ T cells from blood. These receptor sequences come from a man aged 25 to 40 with type 1 diabetes.

The chain carries TRBV4-3 and TRBJ2-6; a possible D gene is TRBD1 (5 bases). The CDR3 runs 17 residues. Germline V gene lookup returns CDR1 LGHNA and CDR2 YSLEER. The V and J ends lost 1 base and 0 bases respectively, with 10 bases between them. The CDR3 DNA sequence: TGCGCCAGCAGCCAAGCCAAAGACAGCTCTGGGGCCAACGTCCTGACTTTC. Amino acid sequence: CASSQAKDSSGANVLTF.

Only a few counts were recorded for this clone. V gene TRBV5-1 combines with J gene TRBJ2-7; 7 bases are a match to TRBD1. The CDR3 consists of 15 residues. CDR1 and CDR2 from the germline V gene are SGHRS and YFSETQ. Germline trimming cut 4 bases from V and 4 bases from J; bases unmatched to any gene: 11. The CDR3 region has the DNA TGCGCCAGCAGCCTTACCGGGACAGAGATTTACGAGCAGTACTTC. This codes for CASSLTGTEIYEQYF.

The table lists this clone with a few counts. CDR3 region: CASSQGQAFTDTQYF. The CDR3, as DNA: TGTGCCAGCAGCCAAGGACAGGCTTTCACAGATACGCAGTATTTT. The V and J genes are TRBV4-2 and TRBJ2-3, with TRBD1 as a possible D gene (6 bases). Germline loops: CDR1 LGHNA, CDR2 YNFKEQ. This CDR3 is 15 amino acids long. V shed 1 base and J shed 2 bases, with 10 bases lying between them.

The V and J genes are TRBV2 and TRBJ2-5, with D perhaps TRBD2 (5 bases). In germline, CDR1 is SNHLY, CDR2 FYNNEI. This CDR3 is built from 13 residues. Trimming left V 6 bases short and J 4 bases short, with 12 bases between. The CDR3, as DNA: TGTGCCAGCAGAAAGAGGGTCCGAGAGACCCAGTACTTC. Translated: CASRKRVRETQYF.

V gene TRBV7-6 combines with J gene TRBJ2-2; maybe TRBD2 (6 bases). The CDR3 contains 16 residues. V was cut by 4 bases and J by 5 bases, with 17 bases left in between. From germline, CDR1 is SGHVS and CDR2 FNYEAQ. The CDR3 protein is CASSSSGLQNTGELFF. The CDR3 nucleotides read TGTGCCAGCAGCTCCTCGGGACTTCAGAATACCGGGGAGCTGTTTTTT.

The chain has TRBV18 and TRBJ1-5; D unclear. V lost 2 bases and J lost 4, with 9 bases in between. The CDR3 is 14 residues long. From germline, CDR1 is KGHSH and CDR2 LQKENI. CDR3 sequence reads: CASSPEAGNQPQHF. The CDR3 DNA is TGTGCCAGCTCACCAGAGGCGGGAAATCAGCCCCAGCATTTT.

The rearrangement links TRBV6-1 to TRBJ1-5; D is undetermined. The CDR3 contains 14 residues. Germline V gene data show CDR1 as MNHNS and CDR2 as SASEGT. The V and J ends lost 4 bases and 5 bases respectively, with 12 bases between them. The CDR3 reads CASSVPRIDQPQHF. The CDR3 DNA is TGTGCCAGCAGTGTACCCAGGATCGATCAGCCCCAGCATTTT.

This clone was counted only a few times. The rearrangement uses TRBV5-4 and TRBJ2-6; D ambiguous. The CDR3 runs to 13 residues. V was cut by 5 bases and J by 0 bases, with 3 bases left in between. Looked up from germline, CDR1 is SGHNT and CDR2 is YYREEE (reference sequence). The CDR3 bases are TGTGCCAGCAGGAGCTCTGGGGCCAACGTCCTGACTTTC. It specifies CASRSSGANVLTF.

This clone was counted between two and nine times. The rearrangement joins TRBV9 to TRBJ2-6, with D possibly being TRBD2 (5 bases). V was clipped by 7 bases and J by 4 bases, with 12 bases between them. CDR1 and CDR2 (germline): SGDLS, YYNGEE. The length of the CDR3 is 14 residues. The CDR3 DNA follows: TGTGCCAGCCAATCGGGGTCCGGGGCCAACGTCCTGACTTTC. It yields the protein CASQSGSGANVLTF. Variable domain in full (rest from reference TRBV9 and TRBJ2-6): DSGVTQTPKHLITATGQRVTLRCSPRSGDLSVYWYQQSLDQGLQFLIQYYNGEERAKGNILERFSAQQFPDLHSELNLSSLELGDSALYFCASQSGSGANVLTFGAGSRLTVL.

This sequence joins TRBV4-3 and TRBJ1-4, with D perhaps matching TRBD1 (5 bases). This CDR3 is built from 16 residues. With 2 bases removed from V and 3 bases from J, the gap between germline ends came to 13 bases. CDR1 LGHNA and CDR2 YSLEER come from the germline V gene. The CDR3 protein is CASSQTIRESNEKLFF. As DNA, the CDR3 is TGCGCCAGCAGCCAAACTATCAGGGAATCTAATGAAAAACTGTTTTTT.

This clone was observed a handful of times. This rearrangement joins TRBV29-1 to TRBJ2-3; D assignment may be TRBD1 or TRBD2 (5 bases each). The CDR3 has 13 residues. V was shortened by 6 bases and J by 6 bases, with 16 bases between the two germline ends. Germline-derived CDR1 and CDR2 are SQVTM and ANQGSEA. The CDR3 DNA is TGCAGCGTGTCGGGGCAGGGAGAGGATACGCAGTATTTT. Its protein product is CSVSGQGEDTQYF.

The chain's CDR3 is CSVEGGYGYTF. DNA of the CDR3: TGCAGTGTCGAAGGCGGGTATGGCTACACCTTC. This rearrangement joins TRBV20-1 to TRBJ1-2; D is unclear. Trimming stripped 7 bases from V and 5 bases from J, with 11 bases between. The CDR3 loop spans 11 amino acids. Germline CDR1 is DFQATT and CDR2 is SNEGSKA (reference sequence).

This clone was counted between two and nine times. J is TRBJ2-1 and V is TRBV5-1, with TRBD2 as a possible D gene (5 bases). CDR3 length: 14 residues. CDR1 and CDR2 from the germline V gene are SGHRS and YFSETQ. Trimming pared 3 bases from V and 4 bases from J, leaving 11 bases between. The CDR3, as DNA: TGCGCCAGCAGCTCACGGACGGGATACAATGAGCAGTTCTTC. As protein: CASSSRTGYNEQFF.

In its sample, this clone was seen a few times. Other DNA sequences in this specimen translate into the identical CDR3. This chain uses TRBV9 with TRBJ1-4; D gene unclear. Germline lookup yields CDR1 SGDLS and CDR2 YYNGEE. V was clipped by 3 bases and J by 2 bases, with 8 bases between them. The CDR3 runs to 14 residues. This CDR3 is CASSATATNEKLFF. The CDR3 DNA reads as TGTGCCAGCAGCGCAACCGCCACTAATGAAAAACTGTTTTTT. The entire variable domain, with the rest obtained from reference TRBV9 and TRBJ1-4, is as follows: DSGVTQTPKHLITATGQRVTLRCSPRSGDLSVYWYQQSLDQGLQFLIQYYNGEERAKGNILERFSAQQFPDLHSELNLSSLELGDSALYFCASSATATNEKLFFGSGTQLSVL.